Each of the 5 T cell receptor beta chains below was sequenced from the same sample in a study of tumor-infiltrating lymphocytes in primary liver carcinoma (TCRdb year 2017). Instrument used: Illumina HiSeq 2500. TCRbeta-specific cDNA was reverse-transcribed from around 500 ng total RNA using a constant-region primer and ProtoScript II reverse transcriptase. The TCRbeta libraries were prepared through three rounds of nested multiplex PCR following a slightly modified ARM-PCR procedure. Each of the first two PCR rounds ran for around 11 cycles and used multiplex TRBV1-TRBV30 forward primers together with a Cbeta reverse primer. TCRdb reran the public reads through fastp at Q25 and MiXCR, keeping productive beta chains. Every entry covers one CDR3 protein and lists the most common genes and DNA from its rows. Present in this sample are about 310,000 distinct CDR3 sequences, approximately 65% of which were seen just once. The ten largest clones add up to approximately 9% of the sample.

TRIzol reagent was used to extract blood RNA from unsorted whole blood, while the DNeasy Blood & Tissue kit provided the germline DNA. The sequenced sample consisted of peripheral blood. The receptors here all came from a man aged 35 to 55 with primary liver carcinoma and hepatitis B virus infection.

This chain connects TRBV10-3 to TRBJ1-5, with unresolved D. Germline CDR1 ENHRY, CDR2 SYGVKD. The CDR3 loop spans 14 amino acids. This chain's CDR3 is CVMSDTWGNQPQHF. DNA for the CDR3: TGTGTCATGAGTGACACTTGGGGCAATCAGCCCCAGCATTTT.

As for this clonotype: A clone one base away is much larger, so this may be a read error. The J gene is TRBJ2-7, the V gene TRBV29-1; 8 nucleotides match TRBD1. The CDR3 extends over 14 amino acids. V lost 4 bases and J lost 0; bases outside the gene matches: 5. CDR1 and CDR2 (germline): SQVTM, ANQGSEA. CDR3 coding DNA: TGCAGCGTTGGAGGACAGGGTAACTCCTACGAGCAGTACTTC. Translated: CSVGGQGNSYEQYF.

This chain uses TRBV5-1 with TRBJ1-4; TRBD1 matches at 7 bases. V shed 4 bases and J 11 bases; nucleotides not matched to a gene: 11. The germline V gene encodes CDR1 SGHRS and CDR2 YFSETQ. The CDR3 totals 14 residues. The CDR3 here is CASSIDRVDEKLFF. CDR3 nucleotide sequence: TGCGCCAGCAGCATAGACAGGGTGGACGAGAAACTGTTTTTT. Using reference TRBV5-1 and TRBJ1-4 for the parts outside the CDR3, the full variable domain is KAGVTQTPRYLIKTRGQQVTLSCSPISGHRSVSWYQQTPGQGLQFLFEYFSETQRNKGNFPGRFSGRQFSNSRSEMNVSTLELGDSALYLCASSIDRVDEKLFFGSGTQLSVL.

As concerns this clonotype: The CDR3 ends on some other residue instead of the conserved phenylalanine or tryptophan, so this is likely a read error. The chain carries TRBV10-3 and TRBJ1-1; TRBD1 agrees at 8 bases. The CDR3 is made up of 15 amino acids. Trimming removed 7 bases from V and 11 bases from J; junction bases left unmatched: 18. Germline V gene lookup returns CDR1 ENHRY and CDR2 SYGVKD. The CDR3 region is CAINKGTGATAGAFS. CDR3 bases: TGTGCCATCAACAAGGGGACAGGAGCCACCGCCGGGGCTTTCTCT.

Turning to this clonotype: Germline and junction disagree at one end, which may indicate a read error. The V and J genes are TRBV4-3 and TRBJ2-3; D unclear. CDR1 and CDR2 from the germline V gene are LGHNA and YSLEER. The CDR3 covers 15 residues. The CDR3 sequence: CASSQGVSRTDRQYF. The CDR3 DNA follows: TGCGCCAGCAGCCAAGGGGTCAGTCGCACAGATAGGCAGTATTTT.